This entry is about one T cell receptor beta chain. The CDR3 is made up of 14 amino acids. Germline V gene sequence: CDR1 SQVTM, CDR2 ANQGSEA. The V gene lost 7 bases and the J gene lost 3 bases, with 16 bases spanning the gap. The sample is drawn from a study of blood T cell repertoires in COVID-19. At the level of the study: Spain, Italy and the United States supplied samples that represented acute and convalescent COVID-19. From T cells, B-cell-depleted T cells, or PBMCs came the material, which was cDNA or gDNA.

The authors' processing: Using reference gene primer amplification, nucleated cell counts were estimated. Measured with immunoSEQ multiplex PCR; TCRdb has only the in-frame clones, and not every one. V and J calls and clone size are given by that table; D and trimming were obtained from the DNA. This table holds approximately 76,000 clones, 70% to 80% found once. The rearrangement joins TRBV29-1 to TRBJ1-5; D is undetermined. This TCR was sampled from a woman between 65 and 79 years old with acute or convalescent COVID-19. Sequencing input: peripheral blood. The CDR3, as DNA: TGCAGCGCGTCTCTGGGCAGCATCAATCAGCCCCAGCATTTT. Translated, it gives CSASLGSINQPQHF.